The source of this T cell receptor beta chain is a study of spatial heterogeneity in lung cancer. MiXCR, run by TCRdb on the 5' RACE reads, gives a single entry per CDR3 protein. The table lists about 45,000 distinct CDR3 sequences, approximately 6.2% of them singletons. Time point meaning: sample taken at primary tumor resection. The sample was PBMCs, taken at surgery. The sequence derives from a female donor with early-stage non-small cell lung cancer.

The CDR3 loop is CASSDRTGQRELFF. The CDR3 region has the DNA TGTGCCAGCAGTGACCGGACAGGGCAGCGGGAGCTGTTTTTT. V gene TRBV6-1 combines with J gene TRBJ2-2, with TRBD1 identical over 8 bases. CDR3 length: 14 residues. Germline V gene sequence: CDR1 MNHNS, CDR2 SASEGT. The junction had 6 bases not matched to a gene; V was cut back by 3 bases and J by 9 bases.